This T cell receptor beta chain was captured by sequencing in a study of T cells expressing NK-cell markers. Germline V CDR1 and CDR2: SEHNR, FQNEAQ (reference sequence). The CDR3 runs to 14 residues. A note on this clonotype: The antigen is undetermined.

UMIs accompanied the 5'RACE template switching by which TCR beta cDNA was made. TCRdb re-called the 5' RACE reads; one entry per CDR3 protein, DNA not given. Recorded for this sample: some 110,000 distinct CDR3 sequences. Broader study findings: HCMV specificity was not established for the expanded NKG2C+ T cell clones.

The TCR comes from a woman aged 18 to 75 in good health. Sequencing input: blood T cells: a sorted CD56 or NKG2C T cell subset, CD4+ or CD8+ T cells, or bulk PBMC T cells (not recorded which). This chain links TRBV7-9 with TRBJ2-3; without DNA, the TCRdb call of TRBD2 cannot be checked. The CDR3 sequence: CASAEAGFTDTQYF.